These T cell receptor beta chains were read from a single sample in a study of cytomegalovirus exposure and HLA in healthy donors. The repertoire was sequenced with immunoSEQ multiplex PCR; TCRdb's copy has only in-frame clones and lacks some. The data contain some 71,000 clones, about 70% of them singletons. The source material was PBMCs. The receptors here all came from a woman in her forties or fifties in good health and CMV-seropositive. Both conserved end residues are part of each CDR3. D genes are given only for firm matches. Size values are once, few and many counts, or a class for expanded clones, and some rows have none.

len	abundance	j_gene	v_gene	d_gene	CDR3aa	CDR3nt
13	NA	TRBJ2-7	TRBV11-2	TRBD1	CASSLDRGYEQYF	TGTGCCAGCAGCCTCGACAGGGGATACGAGCAGTACTTC
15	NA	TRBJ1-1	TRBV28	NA	CASSLAQPTKTEAFF	TGTGCCAGCAGTTTAGCACAGCCGACAAAAACTGAAGCTTTCTTT
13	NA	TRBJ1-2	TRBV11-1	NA	CASSFTGLRGYTF	TGTGCCAGCAGCTTTACAGGACTAAGGGGCTACACCTTC
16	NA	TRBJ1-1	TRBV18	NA	CASSPPTGYRYTEAFF	TGTGCCAGCTCACCACCAACAGGGTATAGGTACACTGAAGCTTTCTTT
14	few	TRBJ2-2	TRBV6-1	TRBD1	CAIRQGFSTGELFF	TGTGCCATCCGACAGGGCTTTTCCACCGGGGAGCTGTTTTTT
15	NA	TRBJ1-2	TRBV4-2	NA	CASSQGAGTNYGYTF	TGTGCCAGCAGCCAAGGGGCCGGTACTAACTATGGCTACACCTTC
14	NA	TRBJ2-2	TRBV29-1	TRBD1	CSVRRDRDTGELFF	TGCAGCGTCCGCCGGGACAGGGACACCGGGGAGCTGTTTTTT
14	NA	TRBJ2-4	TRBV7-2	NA	CASSLAASANIQYF	TGTGCCAGCAGCTTAGCAGCGAGCGCAAACATTCAGTACTTC
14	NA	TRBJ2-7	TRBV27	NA	CASRPLGGGDEQYF	TGTGCCAGCCGTCCGCTAGGGGGGGGCGACGAGCAGTACTTC
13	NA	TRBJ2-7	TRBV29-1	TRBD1	CSVEAQGRYEQYF	TGCAGCGTTGAGGCACAGGGGCGCTACGAGCAGTACTTC
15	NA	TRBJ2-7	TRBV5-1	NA	CASSLPEGGTYEQYF	TGCGCCAGCAGCTTACCCGAGGGAGGAACCTACGAGCAGTACTTC
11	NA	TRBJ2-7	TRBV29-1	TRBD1	CSVGTDYEQYF	TGCAGCGTCGGGACAGACTACGAGCAGTACTTC
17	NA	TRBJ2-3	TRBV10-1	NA	CASSDSTGNLGTDTQYF	TGCGCCAGCAGTGACTCTACAGGGAATCTCGGCACAGATACGCAGTATTTT